The 10 T cell receptor beta chains listed next were all sequenced from one sample in a study of blood T cell repertoires in COVID-19. Here immunoSEQ multiplex PCR was the method, and the copy in TCRdb shows in-frame clones only, minus some. The sample lists 150,000 to 200,000 clones; about 80% were seen once. Sequenced sample: PBMCs or T cells enriched from blood (not recorded which). These TCRs come from a woman aged 55-69 years who had recovered from COVID-19.

This chain joins TRBV18 and TRBJ1-1; unclear D gene. The ends were cut back, 5 bases at V and 5 bases at J, with 12 bases in the middle. The germline CDR1 and CDR2 sequences are KGHSH and LQKENI. The CDR3 is made up of 13 amino acids. This CDR3 reads CASSMSRNTEAFF. For the CDR3, the DNA is TGTGCCAGCTCAATGAGCCGTAATACTGAAGCTTTCTTT.

This clone has a handful of counts. This chain connects TRBV24-1 to TRBJ2-1; a possible D gene is TRBD2 (5 bases). Between the trimmed V and J ends, which lost 5 bases and 3 bases, there was a span of 10 bases. CDR1 is KGHDR and CDR2 is SFDVKD in the germline V gene. The CDR3 runs to 14 residues. CDR3 region: CATSGHDYYNEQFF. In nucleotides, the CDR3 is TGTGCCACCAGTGGGCACGACTACTACAATGAGCAGTTCTTC.

This clone was detected a few times. V gene TRBV12-3 or TRBV12-4 combines with J gene TRBJ1-2; no reliable D call. The CDR3 extends over 11 amino acids. Between the trimmed V and J ends, which lost 10 bases and 7 bases, there was a span of 13 bases. CDR3 loop: CATTGSLGYTF. CDR3 sequence (DNA): TGTGCCACCACGGGGAGCCTTGGCTACACCTTC.

The rearrangement links TRBV7-2 to TRBJ2-3; D is unresolved. The length of the CDR3 is 12 residues. Between the trimmed V and J ends, which lost 5 bases and 4 bases, there was a span of 7 bases. Germline V CDR1 and CDR2: SGHTA, FQGNSA. CDR3 loop: CASSGSADTQYF. The DNA for the CDR3 is TGTGCCAGCAGCGGTTCGGCAGATACGCAGTATTTT.

The chain employs TRBV5-5 and TRBJ1-1; the D gene is possibly TRBD1 (6 bases). The germline V gene encodes CDR1 SGHKS and CDR2 YYEKEE (reference sequence). Trimming stripped 2 bases from V and 1 base from J, with 15 bases between. The CDR3 extends over 16 amino acids. This CDR3 reads CASSLTGTQSNTEAFF. In DNA, the CDR3 is TGTGCCAGCAGCTTAACCGGGACACAATCGAACACTGAAGCTTTCTTT. Supplemented by reference TRBV5-5 and TRBJ1-1, the full variable domain reads DAGVTQSPTHLIKTRGQQVTLRCSPISGHKSVSWYQQVLGQGPQFIFQYYEKEERGRGNFPDRFSARQFPNYSSELNVNALLLGDSALYLCASSLTGTQSNTEAFFGQGTRLTVV.

The chain uses TRBV5-1 and TRBJ2-1; 12 nucleotides align to TRBD2. This CDR3 has 16 amino acids. Per germline, CDR1 SGHRS and CDR2 YFSETQ. V lost 4 bases to trimming and J lost 10 bases; unmatched junction nucleotides: 12. The CDR3 here is CASSPGLAGQMREQFF. CDR3 bases: TGCGCCAGCAGCCCGGGACTAGCGGGTCAAATGAGGGAGCAGTTCTTC.

V and J are TRBV5-1 and TRBJ2-1; 7 bases fit TRBD2. Germline V gene lookup returns CDR1 SGHRS and CDR2 YFSETQ. The V segment lost 5 bases and the J segment 0 bases; nucleotides outside the gene matches: 5. The CDR3 runs to 15 residues. CDR3 residues: CASREAGSSYNEQFF. Written as DNA, the CDR3 is TGCGCCAGCAGGGAAGCGGGGAGCTCCTACAATGAGCAGTTCTTC.

This clone appeared once. This chain links TRBV7-2 with TRBJ1-2; 7 bases line up with TRBD1. The CDR3 consists of 13 residues. J gave up 6 bases and V 2 bases, and 3 bases lay outside the gene matches. In germline, CDR1 is SGHTA, CDR2 FQGNSA. The CDR3 DNA follows: TGTGCCAGCAGCTTAAGACAGGGTGATGGCTACACCTTC. Residues: CASSLRQGDGYTF.

This rearrangement joins TRBV5-6 to TRBJ2-1; 8 bases line up with TRBD2. There are 14 residues in the CDR3. J lost 6 bases, V lost 7 bases, and 9 bases had no gene match. Germline values: CDR1 SGHDT, CDR2 YYEEEE. CDR3 in DNA: TGTGCCAGCGCCGGGAGGGGGAGGGTCAATGAGCAGTTCTTC. Translation gives CASAGRGRVNEQFF.

The genes are TRBV27 and TRBJ1-2; 7 bases line up with TRBD1. V dropped 3 bases and J dropped 11; count of bases not matched to a gene: 9. Per the germline V gene, CDR1 is MNHEY and CDR2 is SMNVEV (reference sequence). This CDR3 contains 13 residues. The CDR3 nucleotides read TGTGCCAGCAGTTTCTCCGCGACAGGGAAGTACACCTTC. This codes for CASSFSATGKYTF.